One sample yielded the 30 T cell receptor beta chains listed below, sequenced in a study of blood T cell repertoires in COVID-19. Some clones are missing from TCRdb's copy, which holds only in-frame ones; the method was immunoSEQ multiplex PCR. This sample yields roughly 160,000 clones, of which about 80% are seen a single time; approximately 10% belongs to the top ten. Material for sequencing was peripheral blood. Every receptor here comes from a man in his 70s with active or convalescent COVID-19.

J is TRBJ2-2 and V is TRBV5-1, with D maybe TRBD1 (5 bases). Germline V gene lookup returns CDR1 SGHRS and CDR2 YFSETQ. The CDR3 is 15 amino acids. V shed 1 base and J shed 1 base, with 8 bases lying between them. This CDR3 is CASSLYGQNTGELFF. DNA for the CDR3: TGCGCCAGCAGCTTGTACGGACAGAACACCGGGGAGCTGTTTTTT.

The chain carries TRBV5-1 and TRBJ1-2; possible D gene TRBD1, 6 bases. The CDR3 length is 13 residues. Trimming removed 2 bases at V and 8 bases at J, with 13 bases between. Germline CDR1 is SGHRS and CDR2 is YFSETQ. The CDR3 sequence is CASSFPGAQGYTF. In DNA, the CDR3 is TGCGCCAGCAGCTTTCCAGGGGCTCAGGGCTACACCTTC.

The chain carries TRBV9 and TRBJ2-5, with D hard to call. This CDR3 region has 14 residues. Germline values: CDR1 SGDLS, CDR2 YYNGEE. Trimming left V 0 bases short and J 0 bases short, with 6 bases between. The CDR3 coding sequence is TGTGCCAGCAGCGTAGTACCGGACCAAGAGACCCAGTACTTC. This encodes CASSVVPDQETQYF.

The rearrangement joins TRBV18 to TRBJ2-7; no definite D call. V was trimmed by 3 bases and J by 0 bases, leaving 6 bases between them. The CDR3 extends over 13 amino acids. Per germline, CDR1 KGHSH and CDR2 LQKENI. DNA of the CDR3: TGTGCCAGCTCACCCGACAACTCCTACGAGCAGTACTTC. Encoded protein: CASSPDNSYEQYF.

Of note for this clone: Within the sample, other DNA sequences also encode this same CDR3. The V and J genes are TRBV3-1 (or the pseudogene TRBV3-2) and TRBJ1-1; D may be TRBD1 (5 bases). This CDR3 has 11 amino acids. V was trimmed by 9 bases and J by 4 bases, leaving 9 bases between them. The germline V gene has CDR1 LGHDT and CDR2 YNNKEL (reference sequence). CDR3 sequence reads: CASRGGTEAFF. The CDR3 bases are TGTGCCAGTCGCGGGGGCACTGAAGCTTTCTTT.

J is TRBJ2-7 and V is TRBV28; 7 nucleotides align to TRBD2. Germline assignment: CDR1 MDHEN and CDR2 SYDVKM. Trimming at V came to 7 bases and at J to 6 bases, leaving 12 bases not matched to a gene. CDR3 size: 14 residues. The CDR3: CASTPRGRVREQYF. CDR3 coding DNA: TGTGCCAGCACCCCCCGAGGGAGGGTCCGCGAGCAGTACTTC.

The chain has TRBV5-4 and TRBJ1-4; 9 bases match TRBD1. J lost 12 bases, V lost 2 bases, and 11 bases had no gene match. The CDR3 loop spans 15 amino acids. CDR1 SGHNT and CDR2 YYREEE come from the germline V gene (reference sequence). This CDR3 reads CASSFHHRGRQELFF. The CDR3 coding sequence is TGTGCCAGCAGCTTCCACCACAGGGGGCGACAGGAACTGTTTTTT.

The J gene is TRBJ2-7, the V gene TRBV19; 8 bases line up with TRBD1. The V gene end was trimmed by 9 bases and the J gene end by 0 bases; junction bases not matched to a gene: 7. CDR1 LNHDA and CDR2 SQIVND come from the germline V gene (reference sequence). The CDR3 extends over 14 amino acids. The CDR3 region is CASKDRGSSYEQYF. DNA of the CDR3: TGTGCCAGCAAAGACAGGGGAAGCTCCTACGAGCAGTACTTC.

This CDR3 is CASSPWGRDEKLFF. The CDR3 nucleotides are TGTGCCAGCAGCCCTTGGGGCCGGGATGAAAAACTGTTTTTT. The rearrangement uses TRBV6-2 or TRBV6-3 and TRBJ1-4; D perhaps matches TRBD1 (5 bases). CDR3 length: 14 amino acids. Germline V CDR1 and CDR2: MNHEY, SVGEGT. Between the trimmed V and J ends, which lost 6 bases and 6 bases, there was a span of 14 bases.

The rearrangement joins TRBV7-3 to TRBJ2-5; 9 nucleotides agree with TRBD2. CDR1 SGHTA and CDR2 FQGTGA come from the germline V gene. Unmatched junction bases numbered 6, after V lost 5 bases and J lost 2 bases. CDR3 length equals 15 residues. The CDR3 nucleotides read TGTGCCAGCAGCCGGGGAGCGGGGGGACAAGAGACCCAGTACTTC. Its translation: CASSRGAGGQETQYF. Filled out from reference TRBV7-3 and TRBJ2-5, the complete variable domain reads GAGVSQTPSNKVTEKGKYVELRCDPISGHTALYWYRQSLGQGPEFLIYFQGTGAADDSGLPNDRFFAVRPEGSVSTLKIQRTERGDSAVYLCASSRGAGGQETQYFGPGTRLLVL.

The genes are TRBV29-1 and TRBJ1-4; D is uncertain. The CDR3 sequence is 13 residues long. Germline V lookup: CDR1 SQVTM, CDR2 ANQGSEA. The V gene lost 4 bases and the J gene lost 1 base, with 7 bases spanning the gap. CDR3 amino acids: CSVGGGTNEKLFF. CDR3 bases: TGCAGCGTTGGGGGAGGAACTAATGAAAAACTGTTTTTT.

V is TRBV7-8 and J is TRBJ1-5; D is possibly TRBD1 (5 bases). CDR1 is SGHVS, CDR2 FQNEAQ, per germline. The V gene lost 1 base and the J gene lost 7 bases, with 11 bases spanning the gap. The CDR3 is 14 residues long. The CDR3 spells CASSLVQGGQPQHF. CDR3 DNA: TGTGCCAGCAGCTTAGTGCAGGGAGGGCAGCCCCAGCATTTT. The complete variable domain, with remaining parts taken from reference TRBV7-8 and TRBJ1-5, reads GAGVSQSPRYKVAKRGQDVALRCDPISGHVSLFWYQQALGQGPEFLTYFQNEAQLDKSGLPSDRFFAERPEGSVSTLKIQRTQQEDSAVYLCASSLVQGGQPQHFGDGTRLSIL.

Only a few counts were recorded for this clone. The chain combines TRBV9 with TRBJ1-1; possibly TRBD1 for D (6 bases). Germline assignment: CDR1 SGDLS and CDR2 YYNGEE. The CDR3 has 14 residues. The germline V and J ends were trimmed by 4 bases and 5 bases, with 15 bases remaining between them. The CDR3 sequence: CASSPATGGTEAFF. The DNA for the CDR3 is TGTGCCAGCAGCCCCGCGACAGGTGGTACTGAAGCTTTCTTT.

This clone was picked up a small number of times. CDR3 region: CASSQDASRGEKLFF. As DNA, the CDR3 is TGCGCCAGCAGCCAAGACGCGTCAAGAGGCGAAAAACTGTTTTTT. The V call is TRBV4-3, the J call TRBJ1-4, with D uncertain. Trimming pared 0 bases from V and 8 bases from J, leaving 13 bases between. Germline CDR1 and CDR2: LGHNA and YSLEER. The CDR3 has 15 amino acids.

The chain uses TRBV29-1 and TRBJ1-1; no clear D. Germline CDR1 is SQVTM and CDR2 is ANQGSEA. The CDR3 length is 13 residues. V was cut by 0 bases and J by 1 base, with 6 bases left in between. The CDR3 region has the DNA TGCAGCGTTGAAGATACAAGGAACACTGAAGCTTTCTTT. It codes for CSVEDTRNTEAFF.

CDR3 nucleotide sequence: TGTGCCAGCAGCTTAAGAGGTATGAACACTGAAGCTTTCTTT. The encoded protein is CASSLRGMNTEAFF. The rearrangement links TRBV11-3 to TRBJ1-1; D unresolved. This CDR3 has 14 residues. V was clipped by 2 bases and J by 0 bases, with 7 bases between them. CDR1 is SGHNT, CDR2 YENEEA, per germline. The entire variable domain, with the rest obtained from reference TRBV11-3 and TRBJ1-1, is as follows: EAGVVQSPRYKIIEKKQPVAFWCNPISGHNTLYWYLQNLGQGPELLIRYENEEAVDDSQLPKDRFSAERLKGVDSTLKIQPAELGDSAVYLCASSLRGMNTEAFFGQGTRLTVV.

This chain links TRBV2 with TRBJ2-7; no clear D gene. Germline V lookup: CDR1 SNHLY, CDR2 FYNNEI. The CDR3 is 16 residues long. The V and J ends lost 1 base and 0 bases respectively, with 13 bases between them. The chain's CDR3 is CASSEGSNDNSYEQYF. CDR3 DNA: TGTGCCAGCAGTGAAGGATCAAACGACAACTCCTACGAGCAGTACTTC.

In its sample, this clone was seen once. The chain uses TRBV30 and TRBJ1-2; D perhaps matches TRBD1 (6 bases). The CDR3 spans 14 residues. V lost 0 bases and J lost 3, with 11 bases in between. CDR1 is GTSNPN and CDR2 is SVGIG in the germline V gene (reference sequence). This chain's CDR3 is CAWSVGGDYYGYTF. CDR3 DNA sequence: TGTGCCTGGAGTGTAGGGGGGGACTACTATGGCTACACCTTC. The full variable domain, completed using reference TRBV30 and TRBJ1-2, is SQTIHQWPATLVQPVGSPLSLECTVEGTSNPNLYWYRQAAGRGLQLLFYSVGIGQISSEVPQNLSASRPQDRQFILSSKKLLLSDSGFYLCAWSVGGDYYGYTFGSGTRLTVV.

This clone was picked up many times. V and J are TRBV7-3 and TRBJ2-2, with 13 nucleotides matching TRBD2. Germline-derived CDR1 and CDR2 are SGHTA and FQGTGA. V trimming: 4 bases; J trimming: 5 bases; junction bases outside the gene matches: 7. This CDR3 has 17 residues. DNA for the CDR3: TGTGCCAGCAGCTCCGGACTAGCGGGAGTTGGGACCGGGGAGCTGTTTTTT. Translated, it gives CASSSGLAGVGTGELFF.

The chain links TRBV19 to TRBJ1-1; D uncertain. The V gene lost 3 bases and the J gene lost 8 bases, with 16 bases spanning the gap. Looked up from germline, CDR1 is LNHDA and CDR2 is SQIVND (reference sequence). The CDR3 covers 14 residues. The CDR3 is CASSMVGPRVEAFF. The DNA for the CDR3 is TGTGCCAGTAGTATGGTCGGCCCTCGGGTAGAAGCTTTCTTT.

V is TRBV6-6 and J is TRBJ2-5; D perhaps matches TRBD2 (7 bases). Germline CDR1 is MNHNY and CDR2 is SVGAGI (reference sequence). The CDR3 is 14 amino acids. Trimming left V 10 bases short and J 1 base short, with 16 bases between. CDR3 in DNA: TGTGCCATTAAGGGGGGGTACAGCCAAGAGACCCAGTACTTC. Translating gives CAIKGGYSQETQYF.

This clone was counted a single time. The J gene is TRBJ1-1, the V gene TRBV5-6; D not resolved. Trimming pared 1 base from V and 1 base from J, leaving 5 bases between. CDR1 and CDR2 (germline): SGHDT, YYEEEE. CDR3 length: 13 residues. The CDR3: CASSLIRNTEAFF. CDR3 in DNA: TGTGCCAGCAGCTTGATCAGGAACACTGAAGCTTTCTTT.

The CDR3 here is CAWSPHPTGWDTEAFF. As DNA, the CDR3 is TGTGCCTGGAGCCCCCACCCGACAGGGTGGGACACTGAAGCTTTCTTT. The J gene is TRBJ1-1, the V gene TRBV30, with TRBD1 matching 7 bases. CDR3 length: 16 residues. The ends lost 3 bases at V and 3 bases at J; junction bases unmatched: 13. CDR1 is GTSNPN, CDR2 SVGIG, per germline (reference sequence).

This chain uses TRBV15 with TRBJ2-1; D perhaps matches TRBD1 (6 bases). Germline values: CDR1 LNHNV, CDR2 YYDKDF (reference sequence). Trimming shortened V by 2 bases and J by 7 bases, and 15 bases separated the two germline ends. This CDR3 region has 15 residues. The CDR3 reads CATSRPRRGGNEQFF. The CDR3 DNA sequence: TGTGCCACCAGCAGACCCCGACGAGGGGGTAATGAGCAGTTCTTC.

This clone is a singleton in its sample. The rearrangement links TRBV2 to TRBJ1-6, with D tentatively TRBD1 (6 bases). Germline CDR1 reads SNHLY; CDR2 reads FYNNEI. Trimming cost V 2 bases and J 5 bases, with 10 bases left between them. The CDR3 runs 15 residues. The CDR3, as DNA: TGTGCCAGCAGTGAAAGGGGACACAATAATTCACCCCTCCACTTT. Its protein product is CASSERGHNNSPLHF. Supplemented by reference TRBV2 and TRBJ1-6, the full variable domain reads EPEVTQTPSHQVTQMGQEVILRCVPISNHLYFYWYRQILGQKVEFLVSFYNNEISEKSEIFDDQFSVERPDGSNFTLKIRSTKLEDSAMYFCASSERGHNNSPLHFGNGTRLTVT.

The chain's CDR3 is CASSTSNRGAYEQYF. The CDR3, as DNA: TGCGCCAGCAGCACTAGTAACAGGGGTGCGTACGAGCAGTACTTC. V is TRBV5-1 and J is TRBJ2-7; 7 bases fit TRBD1. This CDR3 is 15 amino acids long. CDR1 and CDR2 (germline): SGHRS, YFSETQ. J lost 4 bases, V lost 4 bases, and 11 bases had no gene match.

This clone is a singleton in its sample. V and J are TRBV5-1 and TRBJ1-1; 9 positions agree with TRBD1. V shed 0 bases, J shed 4 bases, and the junction held 4 bases outside the gene matches. The CDR3 has 15 amino acids. The germline CDR1 and CDR2 sequences are SGHRS and YFSETQ. The CDR3 nucleotides are TGCGCCAGCAGCTTGGTAGAGACAGGGGGCACTGAAGCTTTCTTT. This translates into CASSLVETGGTEAFF.

This clone was observed a few times. The V and J genes are TRBV7-2 and TRBJ2-3; a weak D match, TRBD1 (6 bases). CDR1 SGHTA and CDR2 FQGNSA come from the germline V gene. This CDR3 region has 14 residues. Trimming took off 5 bases at V and 4 bases at J, with 13 bases between the two ends. The CDR3, as DNA: TGTGCCAGCAGCGCCACAGGGTCCCCAGATACGCAGTATTTT. The encoded protein is CASSATGSPDTQYF.

The rearrangement joins TRBV9 to TRBJ2-7; D is possibly TRBD1 (6 bases). Germline values: CDR1 SGDLS, CDR2 YYNGEE. The CDR3 is 13 residues long. V shed 0 bases and J shed 7 bases, with 11 bases lying between them. CDR3 sequence reads: CASSVVGAGEQYF. The CDR3 DNA reads TGTGCCAGCAGCGTAGTGGGGGCGGGTGAGCAGTACTTC.

This clone was counted once. The V and J genes are TRBV5-1 and TRBJ2-7, with 13 bases aligning to TRBD2. The CDR3 loop spans 17 amino acids. Germline CDR1 is SGHRS and CDR2 is YFSETQ. V trimming: 3 bases; J trimming: 6 bases; junction bases outside the gene matches: 12. The DNA for the CDR3 is TGCGCCAGCAGCTCAGCTGTCGGGACTAGCGGGAAAATCGAGCAGTACTTC. The encoded protein is CASSSAVGTSGKIEQYF.